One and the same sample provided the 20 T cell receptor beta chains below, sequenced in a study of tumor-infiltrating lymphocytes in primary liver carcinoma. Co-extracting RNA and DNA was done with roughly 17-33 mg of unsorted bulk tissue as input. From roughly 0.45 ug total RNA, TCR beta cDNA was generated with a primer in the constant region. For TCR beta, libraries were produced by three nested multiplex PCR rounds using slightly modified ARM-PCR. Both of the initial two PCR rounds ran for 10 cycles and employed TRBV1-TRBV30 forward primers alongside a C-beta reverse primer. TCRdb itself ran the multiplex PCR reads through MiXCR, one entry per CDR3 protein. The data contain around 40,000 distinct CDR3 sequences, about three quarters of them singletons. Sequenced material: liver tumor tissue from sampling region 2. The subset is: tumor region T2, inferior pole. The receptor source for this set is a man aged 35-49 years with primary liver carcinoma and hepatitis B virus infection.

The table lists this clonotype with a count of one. CDR3 region: CASTSSGREETQYF. CDR3 nucleotide sequence: TGTGCCAGCACCAGCTCCGGGAGGGAGGAGACCCAGTACTTC. The V gene is TRBV11-2, the J gene TRBJ2-5, with 8 bases aligning to TRBD2. Germline V gives CDR1 SGHAT, CDR2 FQNNGV. The CDR3 has 14 residues. V dropped 7 bases and J dropped 5; count of bases not matched to a gene: 9.

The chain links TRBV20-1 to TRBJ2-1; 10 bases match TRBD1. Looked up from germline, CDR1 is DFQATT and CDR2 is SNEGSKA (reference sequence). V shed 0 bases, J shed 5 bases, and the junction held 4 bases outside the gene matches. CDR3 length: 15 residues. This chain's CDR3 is CSAREWDRGHNEQFF. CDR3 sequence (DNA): TGCAGTGCTAGAGAGTGGGACAGGGGTCACAATGAGCAGTTCTTC.

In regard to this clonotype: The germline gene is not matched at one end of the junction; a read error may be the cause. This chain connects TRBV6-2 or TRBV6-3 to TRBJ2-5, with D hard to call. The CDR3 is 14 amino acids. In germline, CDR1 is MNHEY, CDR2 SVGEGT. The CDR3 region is CASSLDGIQEAQYF. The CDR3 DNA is TGTGCCAGCAGCCTGGACGGCATCCAAGAGGCCCAGTACTTC.

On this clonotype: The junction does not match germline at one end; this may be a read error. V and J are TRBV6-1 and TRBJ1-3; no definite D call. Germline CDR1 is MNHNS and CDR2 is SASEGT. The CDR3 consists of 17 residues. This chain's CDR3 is CASSKALSPYSRNTIYF. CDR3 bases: TGTGCCAGCAGTAAAGCCCTCTCACCCTACTCTCGAAACACCATATATTTT.

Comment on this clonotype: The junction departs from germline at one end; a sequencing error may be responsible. In DNA, the CDR3 is TGTGCCAGCACCTTAGTTGCAGCACATGAGACCCAGTACTTC. This sequence encodes CASTLVAAHETQYF. V and J are TRBV7-2 and TRBJ2-5, with no clear D. Germline V gene data show CDR1 as SGHTA and CDR2 as FQGNSA. The length of the CDR3 is 14 residues.

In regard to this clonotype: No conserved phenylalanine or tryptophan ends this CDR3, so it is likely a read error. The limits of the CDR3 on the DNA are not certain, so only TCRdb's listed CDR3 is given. The CDR3 is CASSFLVLMSEALL. This chain connects TRBV12-3 or TRBV12-4 to TRBJ1-1. Counting both end residues, the CDR3 totals 14 amino acids.

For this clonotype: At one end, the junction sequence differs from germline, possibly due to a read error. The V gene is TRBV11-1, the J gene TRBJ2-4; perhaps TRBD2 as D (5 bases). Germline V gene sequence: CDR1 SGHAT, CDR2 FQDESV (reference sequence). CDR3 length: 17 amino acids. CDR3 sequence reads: CASSFPGISVTKNTQYF. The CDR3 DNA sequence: TGTGCCAGCAGTTTTCCCGGGATTAGCGTGACCAAAAACACTCAGTACTTC.

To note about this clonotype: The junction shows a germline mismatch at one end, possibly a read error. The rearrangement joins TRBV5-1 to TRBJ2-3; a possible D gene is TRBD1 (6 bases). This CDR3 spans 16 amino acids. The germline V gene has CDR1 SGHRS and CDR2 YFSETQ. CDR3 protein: CASCLDSYNSTDTQYF. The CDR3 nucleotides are TGCGCCAGCTGCTTGGACAGTTACAATAGCACAGATACGCAGTATTTT. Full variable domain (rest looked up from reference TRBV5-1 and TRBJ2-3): KAGVTQTPRYLIKTRGQQVTLSCSPISGHRSVSWYQQTPGQGLQFLFEYFSETQRNKGNFPGRFSGRQFSNSRSEMNVSTLELGDSALYLCASCLDSYNSTDTQYFGPGTRLTVL.

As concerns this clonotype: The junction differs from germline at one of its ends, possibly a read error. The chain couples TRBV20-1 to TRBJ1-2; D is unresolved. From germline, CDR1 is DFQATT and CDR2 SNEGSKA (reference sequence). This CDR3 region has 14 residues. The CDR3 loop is CSARYGVLSYDYAF. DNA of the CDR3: TGCAGTGCTAGATACGGAGTATTGAGCTATGACTACGCCTTC.

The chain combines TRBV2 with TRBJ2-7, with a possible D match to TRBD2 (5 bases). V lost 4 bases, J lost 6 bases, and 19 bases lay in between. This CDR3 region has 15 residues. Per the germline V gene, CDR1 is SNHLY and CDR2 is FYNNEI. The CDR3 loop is CASSVAHGLFGEQYF. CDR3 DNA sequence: TGTGCCAGCAGTGTAGCACATGGACTCTTTGGCGAGCAGTACTTC. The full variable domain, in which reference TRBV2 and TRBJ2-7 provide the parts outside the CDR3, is EPEVTQTPSHQVTQMGQEVILRCVPISNHLYFYWYRQILGQKVEFLVSFYNNEISEKSEIFDDQFSVERPDGSNFTLKIRSTKLEDSAMYFCASSVAHGLFGEQYFGPGTRLTVT.

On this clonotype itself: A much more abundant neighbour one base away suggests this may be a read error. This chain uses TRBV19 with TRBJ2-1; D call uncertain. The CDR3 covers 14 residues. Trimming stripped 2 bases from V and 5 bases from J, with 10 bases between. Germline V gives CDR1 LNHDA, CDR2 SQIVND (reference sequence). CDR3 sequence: CASSIRAVDNEQFF. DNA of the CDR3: TGTGCCAGTAGTATAAGGGCAGTCGACAATGAGCAGTTCTTC.

The CDR3 nucleotides read TGCAGCGTTGAACCCCTGTCTAGCGGGAGGGCCGGGGAGCTGTTTTTT. It specifies CSVEPLSSGRAGELFF. The chain combines TRBV29-1 with TRBJ2-2, with TRBD2 identical over 12 bases. Germline V gives CDR1 SQVTM, CDR2 ANQGSEA. The V gene end was trimmed by 2 bases and the J gene end by 6 bases; junction bases not matched to a gene: 7. The CDR3 extends over 16 amino acids.

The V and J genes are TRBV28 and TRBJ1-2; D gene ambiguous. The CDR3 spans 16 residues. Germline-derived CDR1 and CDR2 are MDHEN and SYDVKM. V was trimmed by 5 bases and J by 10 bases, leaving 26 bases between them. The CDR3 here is CASSLASRRRIVDYTF. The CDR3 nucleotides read TGTGCCAGCAGTCTGGCCTCTAGACGTCGGATCGTTGACTACACCTTC.

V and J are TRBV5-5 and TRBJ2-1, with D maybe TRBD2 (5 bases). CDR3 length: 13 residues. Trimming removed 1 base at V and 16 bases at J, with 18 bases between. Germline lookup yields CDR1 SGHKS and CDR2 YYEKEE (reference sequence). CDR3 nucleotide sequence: TGTGCCAGCAGCTTGTGGGAGTCGGATGAACACTTCTTC. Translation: CASSLWESDEHFF.

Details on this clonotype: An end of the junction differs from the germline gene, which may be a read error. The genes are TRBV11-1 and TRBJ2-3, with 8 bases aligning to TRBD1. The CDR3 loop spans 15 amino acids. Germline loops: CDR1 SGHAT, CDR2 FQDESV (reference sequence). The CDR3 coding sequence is TGTGCCGACAGCCCAGAGGGGACAGGCACAGATACTCAGTATTTT. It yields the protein CADSPEGTGTDTQYF. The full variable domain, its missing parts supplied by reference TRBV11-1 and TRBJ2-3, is EAEVAQSPRYKITEKSQAVAFWCDPISGHATLYWYRQILGQGPELLVQFQDESVVDDSQLPKDRFSAERLKGVDSTLKIQPAELGDSAMYLCADSPEGTGTDTQYFGPGTRLTVL.

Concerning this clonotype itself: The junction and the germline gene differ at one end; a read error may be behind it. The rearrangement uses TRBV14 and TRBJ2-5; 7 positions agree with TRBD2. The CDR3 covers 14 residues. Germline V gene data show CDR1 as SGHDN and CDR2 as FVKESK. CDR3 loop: CTSSPTLGRETQYF. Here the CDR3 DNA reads TGTACCAGCAGCCCGACCTTGGGGCGGGAGACCCAATACTTC.

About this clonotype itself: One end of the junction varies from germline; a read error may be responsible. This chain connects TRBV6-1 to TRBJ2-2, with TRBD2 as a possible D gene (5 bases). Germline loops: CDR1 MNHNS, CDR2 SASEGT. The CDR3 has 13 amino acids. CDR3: CASNAEFTGVLFF. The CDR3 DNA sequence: TGTGCCAGCAATGCGGAGTTCACCGGGGTGCTGTTTTTT.

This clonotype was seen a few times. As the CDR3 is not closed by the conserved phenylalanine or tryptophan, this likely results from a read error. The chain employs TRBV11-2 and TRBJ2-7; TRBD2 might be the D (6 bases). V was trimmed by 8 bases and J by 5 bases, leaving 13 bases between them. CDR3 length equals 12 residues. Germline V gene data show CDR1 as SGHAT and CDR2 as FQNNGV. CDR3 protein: CASGWGTDEQYL. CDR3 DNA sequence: TGTGCCAGCGGCTGGGGGACTGACGAGCAGTACCTC.

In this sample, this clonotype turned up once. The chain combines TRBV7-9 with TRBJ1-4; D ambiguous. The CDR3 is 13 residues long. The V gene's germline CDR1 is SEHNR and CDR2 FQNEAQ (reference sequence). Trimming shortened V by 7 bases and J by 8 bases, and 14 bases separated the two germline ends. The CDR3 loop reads CASKRTGREKLFF. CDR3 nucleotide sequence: TGTGCCAGCAAGCGGACTGGGAGGGAAAAACTGTTTTTT.

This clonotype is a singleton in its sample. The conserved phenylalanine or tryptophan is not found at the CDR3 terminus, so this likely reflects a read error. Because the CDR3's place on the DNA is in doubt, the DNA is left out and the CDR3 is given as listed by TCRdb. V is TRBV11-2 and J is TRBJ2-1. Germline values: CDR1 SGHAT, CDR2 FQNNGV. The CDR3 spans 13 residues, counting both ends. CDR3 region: CASSSELYSEQLL.